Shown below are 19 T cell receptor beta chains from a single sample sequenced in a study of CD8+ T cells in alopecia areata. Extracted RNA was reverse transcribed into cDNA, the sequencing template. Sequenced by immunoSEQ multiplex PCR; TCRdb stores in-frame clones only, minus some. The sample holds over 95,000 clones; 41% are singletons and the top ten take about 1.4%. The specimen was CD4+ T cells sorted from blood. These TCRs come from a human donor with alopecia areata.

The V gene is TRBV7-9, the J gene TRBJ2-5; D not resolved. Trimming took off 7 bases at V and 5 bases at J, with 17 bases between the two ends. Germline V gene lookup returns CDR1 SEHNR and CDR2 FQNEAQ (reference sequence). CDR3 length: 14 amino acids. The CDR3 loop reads CASIGQQRSETQYF. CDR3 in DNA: TGTGCCAGCATTGGGCAACAGCGATCGGAGACCCAGTACTTC.

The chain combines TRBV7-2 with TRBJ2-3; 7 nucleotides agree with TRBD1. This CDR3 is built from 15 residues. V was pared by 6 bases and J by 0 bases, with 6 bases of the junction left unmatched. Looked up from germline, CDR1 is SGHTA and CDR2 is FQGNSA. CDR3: CASSNDRASTDTQYF. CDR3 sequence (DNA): TGTGCCAGCAGTAATGACAGGGCTAGCACAGATACGCAGTATTTT.

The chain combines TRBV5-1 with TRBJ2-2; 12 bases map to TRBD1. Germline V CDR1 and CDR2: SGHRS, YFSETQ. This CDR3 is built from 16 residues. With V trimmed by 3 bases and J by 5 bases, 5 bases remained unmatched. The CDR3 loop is CASSWTGQGATGELFF. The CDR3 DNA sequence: TGCGCCAGCAGCTGGACGGGACAGGGGGCAACCGGGGAGCTGTTTTTT.

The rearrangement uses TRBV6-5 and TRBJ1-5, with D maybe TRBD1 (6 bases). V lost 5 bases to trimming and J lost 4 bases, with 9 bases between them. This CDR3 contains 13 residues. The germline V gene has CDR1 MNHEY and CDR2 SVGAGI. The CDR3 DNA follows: TGTGCCAGCAGTCGGGACACGAATCAGCCCCAGCATTTT. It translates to CASSRDTNQPQHF.

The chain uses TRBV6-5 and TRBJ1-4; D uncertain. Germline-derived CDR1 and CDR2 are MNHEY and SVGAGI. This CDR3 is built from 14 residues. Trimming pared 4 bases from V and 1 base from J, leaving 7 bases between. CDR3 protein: CASSWWGTNEKLFF. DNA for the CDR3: TGTGCCAGCAGTTGGTGGGGAACTAATGAAAAACTGTTTTTT.

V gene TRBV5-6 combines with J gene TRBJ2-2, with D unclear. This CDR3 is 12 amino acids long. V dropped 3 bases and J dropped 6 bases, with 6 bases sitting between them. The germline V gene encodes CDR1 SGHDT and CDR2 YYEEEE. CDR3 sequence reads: CASSSQPGELFF. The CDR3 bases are TGTGCCAGCAGCTCTCAACCCGGGGAGCTGTTTTTT.

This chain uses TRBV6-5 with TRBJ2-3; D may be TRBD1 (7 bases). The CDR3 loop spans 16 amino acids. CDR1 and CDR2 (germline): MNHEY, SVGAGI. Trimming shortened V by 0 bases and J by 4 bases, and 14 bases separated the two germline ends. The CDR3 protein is CASSYSHRGGADTQYF. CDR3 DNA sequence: TGTGCCAGCAGTTACTCGCACAGGGGAGGTGCAGATACGCAGTATTTT.

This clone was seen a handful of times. In nucleotides, the CDR3 is TGTGCCAGCAGCTTACAGGCCTTCTACGAGCAGTACTTC. Translated, it gives CASSLQAFYEQYF. The rearrangement joins TRBV5-8 to TRBJ2-7; TRBD1 is a possible D gene (5 bases). Trimming cost V 2 bases and J 3 bases, with 9 bases left between them. The CDR3 covers 13 residues. The germline V gene encodes CDR1 SGHTS and CDR2 YDEGEE.

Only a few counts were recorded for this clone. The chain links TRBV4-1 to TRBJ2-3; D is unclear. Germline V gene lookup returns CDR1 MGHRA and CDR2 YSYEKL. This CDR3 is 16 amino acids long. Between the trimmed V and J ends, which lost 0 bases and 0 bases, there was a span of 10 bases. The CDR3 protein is CASSQEWAPSTDTQYF. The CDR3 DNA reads TGCGCCAGCAGCCAAGAATGGGCCCCTAGCACAGATACGCAGTATTTT.

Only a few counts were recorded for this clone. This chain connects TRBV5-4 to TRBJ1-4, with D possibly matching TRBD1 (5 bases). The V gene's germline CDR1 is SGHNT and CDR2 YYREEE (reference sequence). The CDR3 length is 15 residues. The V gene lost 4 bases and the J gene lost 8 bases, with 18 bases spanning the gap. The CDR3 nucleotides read TGTGCCAGCAGCAGACAACGAGGGGACGACGAAAAACTGTTTTTT. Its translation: CASSRQRGDDEKLFF.

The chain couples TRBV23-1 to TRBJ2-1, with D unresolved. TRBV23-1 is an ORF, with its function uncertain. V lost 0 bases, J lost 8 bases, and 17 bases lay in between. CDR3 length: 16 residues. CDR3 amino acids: CASSQSPAFLFHEQFF. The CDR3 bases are TGCGCCAGCAGTCAATCCCCAGCGTTTTTATTCCATGAGCAGTTCTTC.

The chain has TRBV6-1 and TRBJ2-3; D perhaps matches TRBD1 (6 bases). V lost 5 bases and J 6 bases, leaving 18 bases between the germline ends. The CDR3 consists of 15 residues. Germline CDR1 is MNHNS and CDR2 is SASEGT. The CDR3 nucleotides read TGTGCCAGCAGTAAAACAGGGAAGGCGCGGGATACGCAGTATTTT. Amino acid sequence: CASSKTGKARDTQYF.

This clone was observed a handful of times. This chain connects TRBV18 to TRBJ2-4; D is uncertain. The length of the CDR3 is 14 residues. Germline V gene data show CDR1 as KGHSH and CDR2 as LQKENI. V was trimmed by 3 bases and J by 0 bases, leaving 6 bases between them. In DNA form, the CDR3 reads TGTGCCAGCTCACCTGACATAGCCAAAAACATTCAGTACTTC. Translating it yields CASSPDIAKNIQYF.

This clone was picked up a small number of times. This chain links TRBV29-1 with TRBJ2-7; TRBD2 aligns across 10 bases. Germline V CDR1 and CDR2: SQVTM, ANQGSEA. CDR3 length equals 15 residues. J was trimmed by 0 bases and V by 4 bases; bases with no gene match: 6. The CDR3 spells CSVVWSSGSSYEQYF. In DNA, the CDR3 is TGCAGCGTTGTTTGGTCTAGCGGGAGCTCCTACGAGCAGTACTTC.

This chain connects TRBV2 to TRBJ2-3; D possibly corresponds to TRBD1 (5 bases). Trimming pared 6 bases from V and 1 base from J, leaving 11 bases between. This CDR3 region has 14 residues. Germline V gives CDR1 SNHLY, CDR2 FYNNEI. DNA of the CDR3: TGTGCCAGCAGAGGGGTCTTGGGCACAGATACGCAGTATTTT. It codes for CASRGVLGTDTQYF.

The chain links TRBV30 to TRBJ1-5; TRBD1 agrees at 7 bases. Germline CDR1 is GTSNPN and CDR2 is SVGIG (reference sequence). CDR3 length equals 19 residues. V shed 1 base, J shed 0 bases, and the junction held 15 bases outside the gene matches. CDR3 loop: CAWSAYATGTVYSNQPQHF. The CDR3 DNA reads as TGTGCCTGGAGTGCCTACGCTACCGGGACAGTCTATAGCAATCAGCCCCAGCATTTT.

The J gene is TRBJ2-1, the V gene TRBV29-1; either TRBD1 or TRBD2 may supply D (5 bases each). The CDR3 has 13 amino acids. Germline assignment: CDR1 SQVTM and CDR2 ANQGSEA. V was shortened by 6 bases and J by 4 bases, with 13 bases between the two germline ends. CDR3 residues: CSVLPGRYNEQFF. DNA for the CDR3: TGCAGCGTGCTCCCGGGACGGTACAATGAGCAGTTCTTC.

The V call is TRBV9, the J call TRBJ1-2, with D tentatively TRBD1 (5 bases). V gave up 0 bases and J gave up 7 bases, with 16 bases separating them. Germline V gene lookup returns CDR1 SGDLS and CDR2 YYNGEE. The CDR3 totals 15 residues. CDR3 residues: CASSVAWGAASGYTF. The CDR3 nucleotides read TGTGCCAGCAGCGTAGCTTGGGGCGCGGCTTCTGGCTACACCTTC.

DNA of the CDR3: TGCGCCAGCAGCCACCCCAGGGACAAACTGTTTTTT. Its protein product is CASSHPRDKLFF. The V gene is TRBV4-1, the J gene TRBJ1-4, with D tentatively TRBD1 (5 bases). The germline V and J ends were trimmed by 3 bases and 11 bases, with 10 bases remaining between them. CDR3 size: 12 residues. The germline V gene has CDR1 MGHRA and CDR2 YSYEKL.